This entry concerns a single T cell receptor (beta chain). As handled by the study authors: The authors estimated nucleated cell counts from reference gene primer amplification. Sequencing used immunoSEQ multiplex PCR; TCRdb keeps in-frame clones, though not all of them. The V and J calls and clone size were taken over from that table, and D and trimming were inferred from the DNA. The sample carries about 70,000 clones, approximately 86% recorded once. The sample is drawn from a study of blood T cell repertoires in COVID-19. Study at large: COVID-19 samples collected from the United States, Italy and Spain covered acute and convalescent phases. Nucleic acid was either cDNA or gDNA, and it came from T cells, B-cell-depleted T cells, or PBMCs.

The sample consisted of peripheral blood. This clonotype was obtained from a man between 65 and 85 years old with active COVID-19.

In DNA form, the CDR3 reads TGTGCCAGCAGCTACCTGGGGGGGAATCAGCCCCAGCATTTT. It specifies CASSYLGGNQPQHF. The chain joins TRBV27 to TRBJ1-5; tentatively, D is TRBD1 (5 bases). Between the trimmed V and J ends, which lost 6 bases and 4 bases, there was a span of 13 bases. CDR1 is MNHEY and CDR2 is SMNVEV in the germline V gene (reference sequence). The CDR3 has 14 residues.